This T cell receptor beta chain came from a study of cytomegalovirus exposure and HLA in healthy donors. Primers included in the PCR were 60 Vbeta and 13 Jbeta primers. Sequencing used immunoSEQ multiplex PCR; TCRdb keeps in-frame clones, though not all of them. The sample lists under 200,000 clones, 80% to 85% occurring once. The V gene's germline CDR1 is SGHVS and CDR2 FNYEAQ. The CDR3 spans 16 residues. The V end was cut by 5 bases, the J end by 4 bases, with 17 bases between. The receptor was derived from a man in his thirties or forties in good health and CMV-seronegative. V gene TRBV7-6 combines with J gene TRBJ1-4, with D tentatively TRBD1 (6 bases). Specimen: PBMCs. This CDR3 reads CASSLRQVRDNEKLFF. DNA for the CDR3: TGTGCCAGCAGCCTCCGACAGGTTAGGGATAATGAAAAACTGTTTTTT.